The 30 T cell receptor beta chains given below trace back to one sample, sequenced in a study of T cell responses to AZD1222 COVID-19 vaccine. Data came from immunoSEQ multiplex PCR; TCRdb stores just in-frame clones and leaves some out. The table records 50,000 to 65,000 clones, just over 90% of them present only once. The material sequenced was peripheral blood, taken 28 days after the second dose of the MenACWY control vaccine. The receptor source for this set is an adult who received the MenACWY meningococcal vaccine as a control.

The J gene is TRBJ1-1, the V gene TRBV29-1; D possibly corresponds to TRBD1 (5 bases). The CDR3 covers 12 residues. Trimming stripped 6 bases from V and 6 bases from J, with 14 bases between. The germline gives CDR1 SQVTM, CDR2 ANQGSEA. The CDR3 region is CSVGLPTAEAFF. CDR3 nucleotides: TGCAGCGTGGGACTCCCGACCGCTGAAGCTTTCTTT.

The CDR3 region is CASSWTGVAFF. CDR3 coding DNA: TGTGCCAGCAGCTGGACAGGGGTAGCTTTCTTT. The rearrangement links TRBV5-5 to TRBJ1-1; 9 bases are shared with TRBD1. The V gene end was trimmed by 3 bases and the J gene end by 10 bases; junction bases not matched to a gene: 1. Germline V CDR1 and CDR2: SGHKS, YYEKEE (reference sequence). The CDR3 contains 11 residues.

In the case of this clone: This specimen includes other DNA sequences encoding the same CDR3. V is TRBV9 and J is TRBJ2-2, with no clear D. Trimming left V 2 bases short and J 6 bases short, with 5 bases between. This CDR3 has 12 amino acids. Germline-derived CDR1 and CDR2 are SGDLS and YYNGEE. CDR3 protein: CASSVLPGELFF. For the CDR3, the DNA is TGTGCCAGCAGCGTTTTACCCGGGGAGCTGTTTTTT.

The DNA of the CDR3 is TGTGCCAGCAGTGAGATAGCGGGAGGGGGTACCGGGGAGCTGTTTTTT. This translates into CASSEIAGGGTGELFF. The chain links TRBV6-1 to TRBJ2-2, with 11 bases lining up with TRBD2. Looked up from germline, CDR1 is MNHNS and CDR2 is SASEGT. Trimming at V came to 3 bases and at J to 5 bases, leaving 5 bases not matched to a gene. CDR3 length equals 16 residues.

This rearrangement joins TRBV4-3 to TRBJ2-1; 11 bases line up with TRBD2. The junction had 4 bases not matched to a gene; V was cut back by 1 base and J by 5 bases. The CDR3 spans 16 residues. Germline V gives CDR1 LGHNA, CDR2 YSLEER. The CDR3, as DNA: TGCGCCAGCAGCCAAGGGGCTAGCGGGAGGAACAATGAGCAGTTCTTC. Its protein is CASSQGASGRNNEQFF.

V usage is TRBV27 and J usage is TRBJ2-2, with a weak D call TRBD2 (6 bases). Looked up from germline, CDR1 is MNHEY and CDR2 is SMNVEV (reference sequence). This CDR3 has 16 residues. The V end was cut by 2 bases, the J end by 3 bases, with 13 bases between. This CDR3 reads CASSLVGRGYTGELFF. The CDR3 DNA is TGTGCCAGCAGTTTAGTGGGACGGGGGTACACCGGGGAGCTGTTTTTT.

This chain uses TRBV5-4 with TRBJ2-2; D may match TRBD1 or TRBD2 (5 bases each). V dropped 5 bases and J dropped 1 base, with 15 bases sitting between them. This CDR3 spans 16 amino acids. The germline V gene has CDR1 SGHNT and CDR2 YYREEE (reference sequence). DNA for the CDR3: TGTGCCAGCAGTTCGCCGGGACGGATGAACACCGGGGAGCTGTTTTTT. Protein product: CASSSPGRMNTGELFF.

The chain joins TRBV7-3 to TRBJ1-3; D not resolved. This CDR3 comprises 12 residues. CDR1 is SGHTA, CDR2 FQGTGA, per germline. The V and J ends lost 7 bases and 8 bases respectively, with 12 bases between them. This CDR3 is CASTLAGYTIYF. CDR3 DNA sequence: TGTGCCAGCACCCTGGCGGGCTACACCATATATTTT. Full variable domain (outside the CDR3, taken from reference TRBV7-3 and TRBJ1-3): GAGVSQTPSNKVTEKGKYVELRCDPISGHTALYWYRQSLGQGPEFLIYFQGTGAADDSGLPNDRFFAVRPEGSVSTLKIQRTERGDSAVYLCASTLAGYTIYFGEGSWLTVV.

The V call is TRBV1, the J call TRBJ2-6; no DNA check was done on the table's D call, TRBD2. TRBV1 is an annotated pseudogene. The CDR3 is 19 amino acids. The chain's CDR3 is CTSSREGSSGRMRANVLTF. DNA for the CDR3: TGCACCAGCAGCCGGGAGGGTAGTAGCGGGAGAATGAGGGCCAACGTCCTGACTTTC.

V usage is TRBV5-1 and J usage is TRBJ1-6, with D unclear. Trimming shortened V by 3 bases and J by 5 bases, and 12 bases separated the two germline ends. This CDR3 is built from 15 residues. Germline V lookup: CDR1 SGHRS, CDR2 YFSETQ. The DNA for the CDR3 is TGCGCCAGCAGCTCGGACGGGCAGCATAATTCACCCCTCCACTTT. This translates into CASSSDGQHNSPLHF.

The chain is built from TRBV28 and TRBJ1-5; a weak D match, TRBD1 (5 bases). The CDR3 extends over 15 amino acids. V lost 6 bases to trimming and J lost 4 bases, with 16 bases between them. CDR1 and CDR2 from the germline V gene are MDHEN and SYDVKM. DNA of the CDR3: TGTGCCAGCAGGGAAAGGGGAAAGTTTAATCAGCCCCAGCATTTT. Translation: CASRERGKFNQPQHF.

The chain employs TRBV15 and TRBJ1-2; D call uncertain. Germline loops: CDR1 LNHNV, CDR2 YYDKDF (reference sequence). The ends were cut back, 8 bases at V and 2 bases at J, with 6 bases in the middle. This CDR3 region has 11 residues. The CDR3 loop is CATGSNYGYTF. The CDR3 DNA reads TGTGCCACCGGATCAAACTATGGCTACACCTTC.

This chain uses TRBV11-2 with TRBJ2-2; D ambiguous. This CDR3 region has 13 residues. Per the germline V gene, CDR1 is SGHAT and CDR2 is FQNNGV. V dropped 1 base and J dropped 7 bases, with 7 bases sitting between them. The CDR3 region is CASSLALFGELFF. DNA of the CDR3: TGTGCCAGCAGCTTAGCGCTATTCGGGGAGCTGTTTTTT.

The CDR3 nucleotides are TGTGCCACCAGTGCTCCCGGGGCCACAGATACGCAGTATTTT. This translates into CATSAPGATDTQYF. The chain uses TRBV24-1 and TRBJ2-3; D tentatively reads TRBD1 or TRBD2 (5 bases each). The CDR3 contains 14 residues. Trimming took off 5 bases at V and 2 bases at J, with 10 bases between the two ends. Germline-derived CDR1 and CDR2 are KGHDR and SFDVKD.

The chain joins TRBV19 to TRBJ1-5; no clear D gene. The CDR3 extends over 14 amino acids. Trimming took 8 bases from V and 5 from J, leaving 16 bases between them. Germline-derived CDR1 and CDR2 are LNHDA and SQIVND (reference sequence). The CDR3 region has the DNA TGTGCCAGTGGAAATCCCAGAAAAGATCAGCCCCAGCATTTT. Its translation: CASGNPRKDQPQHF. Using reference TRBV19 and TRBJ1-5 for the parts outside the CDR3, the full variable domain is DGGITQSPKYLFRKEGQNVTLSCEQNLNHDAMYWYRQDPGQGLRLIYYSQIVNDFQKGDIAEGYSVSREKKESFPLTVTSAQKNPTAFYLCASGNPRKDQPQHFGDGTRLSIL.

The rearrangement uses TRBV29-1 and TRBJ2-3; 8 nucleotides align to TRBD2. Germline values: CDR1 SQVTM, CDR2 ANQGSEA. J was trimmed by 5 bases and V by 7 bases; bases with no gene match: 8. CDR3 length: 13 residues. The CDR3 loop reads CSGEREKGDTQYF. CDR3 nucleotide sequence: TGCAGCGGGGAGCGGGAGAAGGGAGATACGCAGTATTTT.

The chain is built from TRBV2 and TRBJ1-4, with unresolved D. The V gene's germline CDR1 is SNHLY and CDR2 FYNNEI. This CDR3 region has 16 residues. V was cut by 0 bases and J by 5 bases, with 13 bases left in between. The CDR3 loop reads CASSEALPARNEKLFF. In DNA, the CDR3 is TGTGCCAGCAGTGAAGCCCTGCCCGCTAGAAATGAAAAACTGTTTTTT.

The genes are TRBV19 and TRBJ2-3; either TRBD1 or TRBD2 may supply D (5 bases each). Germline V lookup: CDR1 LNHDA, CDR2 SQIVND (reference sequence). The CDR3 runs 15 residues. Between the trimmed V and J ends, which lost 7 bases and 4 bases, there was a span of 18 bases. The CDR3 DNA follows: TGTGCCAGTATGGGGGTCGCCCCCAGGCCAGATACGCAGTATTTT. Its protein is CASMGVAPRPDTQYF.

This chain joins TRBV7-9 and TRBJ1-5; a weak D match, TRBD1 (6 bases). Trimming removed 2 bases at V and 4 bases at J, with 6 bases between. The germline V gene encodes CDR1 SEHNR and CDR2 FQNEAQ (reference sequence). The CDR3 runs 13 residues. The CDR3 loop reads CASSLRGNQPQHF. DNA for the CDR3: TGTGCCAGCAGCTTAAGGGGGAATCAGCCCCAGCATTTT. Drawing the rest from reference TRBV7-9 and TRBJ1-5, the complete variable domain is DTGVSQNPRHKITKRGQNVTFRCDPISEHNRLYWYRQTLGQGPEFLTYFQNEAQLEKSRLLSDRFSAERPKGSFSTLEIQRTEQGDSAMYLCASSLRGNQPQHFGDGTRLSIL.

This clone showed up just a few times. The rearrangement uses TRBV21-1 and TRBJ1-4. TRBV21-1 corresponds to a pseudogene. CDR3 length: 14 amino acids. CDR3 bases: TGTGCCAGCAGCCATCGGGGGAAGAGGGGAAAACTGTTTTTT. This codes for CASSHRGKRGKLFF.

The chain has TRBV6-5 and TRBJ2-2, with 11 nucleotides matching TRBD1. V lost 8 bases to trimming and J lost 5 bases; unmatched junction nucleotides: 7. The CDR3 covers 15 residues. CDR1 and CDR2 from the germline V gene are MNHEY and SVGAGI. The CDR3 DNA reads as TGTGCCAGCCGGAGGGGGACAGGGGGTACCGGGGAGCTGTTTTTT. Its translation is CASRRGTGGTGELFF.

The rearrangement joins TRBV6-5 to TRBJ1-1; weak D call: TRBD1 (5 bases). The CDR3 spans 13 residues. Germline CDR1 is MNHEY and CDR2 is SVGAGI. Between the trimmed V and J ends, which lost 6 bases and 4 bases, there was a span of 12 bases. The CDR3 DNA is TGTGCCAGCAGATTGGGACGTCTCACTGAAGCTTTCTTT. Protein product: CASRLGRLTEAFF.

The chain employs TRBV15 and TRBJ2-1; D tentatively fits TRBD1 or TRBD2 (5 bases each). V was trimmed by 1 base and J by 3 bases, leaving 19 bases between them. CDR1 and CDR2 (germline): LNHNV, YYDKDF (reference sequence). The length of the CDR3 is 18 residues. As DNA, the CDR3 is TGTGCCACCAGCAGAGGAGGGGCAGTCCTCGGGGTCTACAATGAGCAGTTCTTC. This gives the protein CATSRGGAVLGVYNEQFF.

V usage is TRBV29-1 and J usage is TRBJ1-1; 7 bases line up with TRBD1. Germline trimming cut 5 bases from V and 0 bases from J; bases unmatched to any gene: 3. CDR1 and CDR2 (germline): SQVTM, ANQGSEA. The CDR3 covers 13 residues. CDR3 protein: CSVTGQMNTEAFF. In DNA form, the CDR3 reads TGCAGCGTTACGGGACAGATGAACACTGAAGCTTTCTTT. Full variable domain (missing parts from reference TRBV29-1 and TRBJ1-1): SAVISQKPSRDICQRGTSLTIQCQVDSQVTMMFWYRQQPGQSLTLIATANQGSEATYESGFVIDKFPISRPNLTFSTLTVSNMSPEDSSIYLCSVTGQMNTEAFFGQGTRLTVV.

The genes are TRBV7-2 and TRBJ1-2; D uncertain. Germline V gene sequence: CDR1 SGHTA, CDR2 FQGNSA. CDR3 length: 12 amino acids. V shed 5 bases and J shed 2 bases, with 6 bases lying between them. The CDR3 region has the DNA TGTGCCAGCAGCCGAACGAACTATGGCTACACCTTC. Protein: CASSRTNYGYTF.

V gene TRBV5-5 combines with J gene TRBJ2-7; D unclear. Trimming removed 0 bases from V and 6 bases from J, with 10 bases in between. The CDR3 length is 13 residues. Germline-derived CDR1 and CDR2 are SGHKS and YYEKEE (reference sequence). CDR3: CASSLVSESEQYF. The CDR3 DNA sequence: TGTGCCAGCAGCTTGGTCAGCGAGTCCGAGCAGTACTTC.

This chain uses TRBV6-4 with TRBJ1-2; 9 nucleotides match TRBD1. CDR3 length: 14 residues. CDR1 is MRHNA and CDR2 is SNTAGT in the germline V gene. Trimming took 6 bases from V and 4 from J; bases not matched to a gene: 6. The CDR3 nucleotides read TGTGCCAGCAGCCCCGGACAGGGGACCTATGGCTACACCTTC. It yields the protein CASSPGQGTYGYTF.

J is TRBJ2-7 and V is TRBV3-1 (or the pseudogene TRBV3-2); D gene unclear. This CDR3 spans 14 amino acids. Trimming took 0 bases from V and 6 from J, leaving 12 bases between them. Germline assignment: CDR1 LGHDT and CDR2 YNNKEL (reference sequence). The DNA of the CDR3 is TGTGCCAGCAGCCAAGATAGATCTGCTCGCGAGCAGTACTTC. As protein: CASSQDRSAREQYF.

The J gene is TRBJ2-5, the V gene TRBV5-1; 12 bases are a match to TRBD1. The junction had 2 bases not matched to a gene; V was cut back by 1 base and J by 4 bases. There are 15 residues in the CDR3. The germline V gene has CDR1 SGHRS and CDR2 YFSETQ. The CDR3 region is CASSLWGQGAETQYF. CDR3 sequence (DNA): TGCGCCAGCAGCTTGTGGGGACAGGGGGCAGAGACCCAGTACTTC.

The chain couples TRBV5-1 to TRBJ2-2; TRBD1 matches 9 bases. Germline CDR1 reads SGHRS; CDR2 reads YFSETQ. The CDR3 is made up of 15 amino acids. The V segment lost 2 bases and the J segment 7 bases; nucleotides outside the gene matches: 6. CDR3 nucleotides: TGCGCCAGCAGCTTTTTAACAGGGGGCAACGGGGAGCTGTTTTTT. This sequence encodes CASSFLTGGNGELFF.